The present T cell receptor beta chain was sequenced within a study of cytomegalovirus exposure and HLA in healthy donors (dated 2017 in TCRdb). Background on the whole study: In an earlier analysis of approximately 640 of the donors, 276 Gb of sequence data and 117 million unique TCR beta sequences from 180 million or so T cells were reported. Five DR-DQ haplotypes were handled as single units for association and clustering because linkage in the cohort was strong. In an earlier analysis of a few hundred of the donors, high-throughput TCR beta sequencing was used to judge whether each TCR beta V gene segment behaved as functional or pseudogenic. The study used immunosequencing to profile the T cell repertoires of about 670 subjects and linked those repertoires to cytomegalovirus serostatus. Every repertoire in the discovery cohort had been generated on one and the same sequencing platform. A later genetic analysis used genome-wide SNP genotypes for about 65% of the roughly 700 donors, treating that subset as a discovery cohort. Donor age, sex, ethnicity and CMV serostatus were collected together with the repertoire data. The study aimed to test whether signatures of past pathogen exposure could be identified by cataloging public T cell receptors. To study patterns of TCR occurrence, a later analysis re-analyzed previously published TCR beta repertoires from 550 to 800 donors and added high-resolution HLA genotyping. Typing coverage differed by locus: A, B, C, DRB1 and DQB1 were typed in roughly 629-630 donors, DQA1 in roughly 510, DPA1 in around 610, and DPB1 in just under 480. Besides the first cohort of some 670 subjects, a separate validation cohort made up of over a hundred different subjects was used. Of the roughly 400 genotyped donors, less than 85% were placed in the genetic ancestry cluster associated with self-reported Caucasian donors. Rather than drawing on any new phenotypic data, the later analysis identified candidate immune exposures from TCR beta sequences and the way those sequences occurred across donors. On average, about 200,000 unique TCR beta nucleotide sequences were sequenced per donor among 398 genotyped donors of the cohort, with roughly 19% of those sequences being non-productive. An early release that covered roughly 600 HLA-typed donors contained about 300 gigabases of sequencing data and 85 million to 100 million unique TCR sequences. Class I and class II HLA loci were covered by the typing at four-digit resolution. To predict cytomegalovirus infection status, the study brought together high-throughput TCR immunosequencing, statistical association of individual TCRs with disease status, and machine learning. Beyond this particular receptor, the publication reports: Only TCR beta chains were sequenced in this cohort, and the absence of alpha or paired-chain data limited detectable features. The study gave a list of 150 to 200 TCR beta chains associated with cytomegalovirus. The 87-base-pair reads could not distinguish some IMGT-functional V segments, including TRBV6-2 and TRBV6-3, so those segments were excluded. Over 15 rarely observed V segments, including chromosome 9 orphons, were excluded from the earlier analysis of several hundred of the donors because counts were too low. V-gene and J-gene trimming of TCR beta chains was associated with a missense DCLRE1C variant in a later genetic analysis, and the association was replicated in an independent cohort. Strong co-occurrence of HLA alleles, especially DR and DQ, made assigning TCR associations to individual alleles difficult. Linkage disequilibrium might explain the correlated functional status among segregating V segments, but an unknown experimental factor could not be ruled out. Because HLA typing was unavailable for some donors at each locus, only the typed subset was used in association tests. The classifier was reported to diagnose cytomegalovirus status with high specificity and sensitivity in both the original and validation cohorts. The authors suggested that the approach could potentially be generalized to other disease states and immunological phenotypes. In an earlier analysis of fewer than 700 of the donors, most TCR beta V segments appeared in productive rearrangements about 87% or about 30% of the time, broadly matching IMGT annotations. Several of the top co-occurrence clusters appeared to be linked to parvovirus B19, influenza, CMV and Epstein-Barr virus, according to a later analysis. A cluster of highly shared sequence variants was judged likely to be a technical artifact of the sequencing pipeline. In a later analysis, TCR association rates were found to vary across HLA loci, with the most associated TCRs seen for DRB1 alleles and the fewest for HLA-C alleles. According to a later genetic analysis, donors in an Asian-associated ancestry cluster had fewer N-insertions in productive TCRs than the approximately 700-donor mean. In vitro tests confirmed that a few of the cytomegalovirus-associated TCR beta chains recognize cytomegalovirus antigens. Roughly uniform sequencing depth across donors was assumed in presence/absence analyses, although this assumption may not hold. Compared with equally common non-associated chains, HLA-associated TCR beta chains in a later analysis were more clonally expanded and had lower generation probabilities. Across donors, most TCR sequences were observed very rarely, whereas some public TCRs were present in many individuals. A further reported finding was that TCR beta sequences accurately predicted the HLA-A and HLA-B alleles for most subjects in the first cohort. CMV serostatus was the only immune exposure information available for the cohort. In a later analysis, about 16,000 TCR beta sequences were associated with specific HLA alleles at a false discovery rate of 0.05. According to a later analysis, most CMV-associated TCR beta chains appeared to be HLA-restricted, and the HLA associations seemed to be driven largely by CMV exposure.

CDR1 WSHSY and CDR2 SAAADI were looked up in the germline V gene. From V the trimming removes 5 bases and from J it removes 8 bases, while the gene matches leave 8 bases of the junction unaccounted for. The CDR3 runs 14 residues from the cysteine to the phenylalanine. Left in the record is the CDR3 DNA by itself, 42 bases read in frame from the first base. The cohort comprised some 730 healthy bone marrow donors. At the time of sampling, every cohort member was nominally healthy, though immune exposures that went unrecorded were likely present. The donor was CMV seropositive and belonged to the group of 250 to 300 seropositive cohort members. Each donor provided a peripheral blood sample, and peripheral blood mononuclear cells were used for TCR beta sequencing. Genomic DNA was extracted from the blood cell samples with the Qiagen DNeasy Blood Extraction Kit. As regards this clone: No cognate antigen has been identified for it. It has no much larger one-base neighbor in the sample; base qualities were not kept.

The protocol used for the library was the immunoSEQ multiplex PCR assay. The multiplex PCR relied on a mix of 60 forward primers for TCR Vbeta segments and 13 reverse primers for TCR Jbeta segments. The CDR3 region of rearranged TCR beta genes was amplified from genomic DNA with a multiplex PCR assay. The amplified TCR beta libraries were sequenced on the Illumina HiSeq System as 87-base-pair reads. Regarding the original processing steps: A later analysis counted approximately 74 million unique TCR beta chains across the 640 or so repertoires, and roughly 10 million of these chains were shared by at least two donors. Raw reads were error-corrected and collapsed into unique sequences with a nearest-neighbor algorithm that merged closely related sequences to remove PCR and sequencing errors. Alignment of CDR3 sequences to IMGT reference sequences was used to assign V, D and J gene segments. For a sequence to be retained, at least a six-nucleotide match to both a V gene segment and a J gene segment was required. A rearrangement counted as productive if the CDR3 had no stop codons and remained in frame with V and J, and every other rearrangement counted as non-productive. CDR3 was defined according to IMGT convention as the region running from the second conserved V-encoded cysteine to the conserved J-encoded phenylalanine. The earlier analysis of 450 to 750 of the donors excluded any sequence lacking an unambiguous match to a single V gene segment. In an earlier analysis of 500 to 750 of the donors, V segments were called functional above 56.7% productive rearrangements and were called segregating when the between-donor standard deviation exceeded 5%. A statistical classification framework was built to diagnose cytomegalovirus status from the catalog of TCR beta chain sequences. In a later analysis, TCR nucleotide sequences were compared against IMGT/GENE-DB human TR gene sequences so that V and J genes could be assigned. In a later analysis, CDR3 sequences and most-parsimonious VDJ recombination scenarios were assigned using the TCRdist pipeline. In a later analysis, every TCR beta chain was defined by the combination of its CDR3 amino acid sequence and its V-gene family, and reads without a unique V-gene family were dropped. In a later analysis, some 600 highly shared, low-generation-probability nucleotide sequences were removed to address suspected cross-contamination and a sequencing artifact. In a later analysis, a clonal expansion index was calculated for each public chain from normalized within-repertoire ranks of inferred template counts. In a later analysis, generation probabilities were computed with a VDJ recombination model fitted to out-of-frame rearrangements, and the resulting probabilities were checked against IGoR. In a later analysis, hypergeometric tests were used to score TCR-TCR, TCR-HLA and TCR-CMV co-occurrence, with a repertoire-size bias correction applied to TCR pairs. False discovery rates were estimated in a later analysis by permuting HLA or CMV assignments 20 times. A later analysis grouped co-occurring TCRs with DBSCAN, adding TCRdist sequence similarity when clustering within HLA-allele-positive subsets. Repertoires with fewer than 30,000 or more than 120,000 public chains, plus five repertoires with anomalous nucleotide sharing, were excluded from co-occurrence clustering. Drawn from immuneACCESS, this table holds only the in-frame rearrangements with V and J called that TCRdb kept. Clones are partly lost; checked studies trace under half to an unresolved V gene and leave the rest unexplained. V, J and clone size were drawn from that table, and D and trimming were deduced from the DNA. The sample table lists 100,000 to 150,000 clones, 80% of them with a count of one. Jointly, the top ten make up about 10% of the sample.

The V and J segments used are TRBV10-2 and TRBJ2-5, and 10 bases in between align with TRBD1. Sequenced: PBMCs. The sequence came from a female donor in good health and CMV-seropositive. The CDR3 sequence is CASSPTGGSPTQYF. The bases read TGCGCCAGCAGTCCGACAGGGGGCTCCCCAACCCAGTACTTC.